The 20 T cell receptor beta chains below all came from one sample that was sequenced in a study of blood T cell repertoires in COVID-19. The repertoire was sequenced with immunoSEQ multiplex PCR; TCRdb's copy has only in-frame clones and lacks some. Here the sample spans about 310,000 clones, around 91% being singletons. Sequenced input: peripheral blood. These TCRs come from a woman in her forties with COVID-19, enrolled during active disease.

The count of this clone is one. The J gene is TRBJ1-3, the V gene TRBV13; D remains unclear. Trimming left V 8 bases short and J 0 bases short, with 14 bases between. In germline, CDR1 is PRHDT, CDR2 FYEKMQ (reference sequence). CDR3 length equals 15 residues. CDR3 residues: CASSVVLSSGNTIYF. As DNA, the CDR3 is TGTGCCAGCTCTGTAGTCCTGAGCTCTGGAAACACCATATATTTT. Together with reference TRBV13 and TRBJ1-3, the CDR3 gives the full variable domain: AAGVIQSPRHLIKEKRETATLKCYPIPRHDTVYWYQQGPGQDPQFLISFYEKMQSDKGSIPDRFSAQQFSDYHSELNMSSLELGDSALYFCASSVVLSSGNTIYFGEGSWLTVV.

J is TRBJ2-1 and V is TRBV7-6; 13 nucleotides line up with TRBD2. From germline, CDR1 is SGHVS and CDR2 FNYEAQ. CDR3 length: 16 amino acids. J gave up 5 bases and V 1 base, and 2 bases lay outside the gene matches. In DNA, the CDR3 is TGTGCCAGCAGCTTAGTCGGGACTAGCGGGAACAATGAGCAGTTCTTC. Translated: CASSLVGTSGNNEQFF.

The chain's CDR3 is CASSLSTPGQQTFF. The CDR3 DNA sequence: TGTGCCAGCAGTTTAAGTACCCCGGGACAGCAGACTTTCTTT. V and J are TRBV28 and TRBJ1-1, with TRBD1 identical over 7 bases. CDR1 and CDR2 from the germline V gene are MDHEN and SYDVKM. CDR3 length: 14 residues. After removal of 2 bases from V and 12 bases from J, the junction contained 12 bases not matched to a gene.

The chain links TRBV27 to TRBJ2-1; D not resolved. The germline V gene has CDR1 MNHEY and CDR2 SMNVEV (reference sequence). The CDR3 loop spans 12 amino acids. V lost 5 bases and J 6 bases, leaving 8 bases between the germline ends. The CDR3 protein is CASSAYGNEQFF. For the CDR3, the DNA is TGTGCCAGCAGTGCGTACGGCAATGAGCAGTTCTTC.

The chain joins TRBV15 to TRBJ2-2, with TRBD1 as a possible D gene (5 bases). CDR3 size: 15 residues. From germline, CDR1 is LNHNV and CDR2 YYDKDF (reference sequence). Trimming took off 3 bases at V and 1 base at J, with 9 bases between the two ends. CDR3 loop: CATSRDILNTGELFF. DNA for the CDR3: TGTGCCACCAGCAGGGACATCCTGAACACCGGGGAGCTGTTTTTT. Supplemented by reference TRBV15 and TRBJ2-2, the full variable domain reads DAMVIQNPRYQVTQFGKPVTLSCSQTLNHNVMYWYQQKSSQAPKLLFHYYDKDFNNEADTPDNFQSRRPNTSFCFLDIRSPGLGDTAMYLCATSRDILNTGELFFGEGSRLTVL.

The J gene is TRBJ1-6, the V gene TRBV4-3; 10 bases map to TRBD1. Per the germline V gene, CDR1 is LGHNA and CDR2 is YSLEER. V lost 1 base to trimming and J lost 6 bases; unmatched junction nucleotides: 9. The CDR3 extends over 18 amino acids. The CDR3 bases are TGCGCCAGCAGCCAAGGGACAGGGGGTGGAGGAGGTAATTCACCCCTCCACTTT. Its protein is CASSQGTGGGGGNSPLHF.

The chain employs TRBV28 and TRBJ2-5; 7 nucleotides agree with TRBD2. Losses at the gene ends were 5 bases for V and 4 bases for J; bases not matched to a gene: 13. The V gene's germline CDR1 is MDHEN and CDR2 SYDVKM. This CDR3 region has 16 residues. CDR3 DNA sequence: TGTGCCAGCAGTCGAACTAGCGTACGAAGGGGAGAGACCCAGTACTTC. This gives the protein CASSRTSVRRGETQYF.

The CDR3 is CSASQGTPYNEQFF. As DNA, the CDR3 is TGCAGTGCTAGTCAGGGTACCCCCTACAATGAGCAGTTCTTC. J is TRBJ2-1 and V is TRBV20-1, with D possibly TRBD1 on 5 matching bases. Germline assignment: CDR1 DFQATT and CDR2 SNEGSKA (reference sequence). V lost 3 bases, J lost 2 bases, and 11 bases lay in between. CDR3 length: 14 residues.

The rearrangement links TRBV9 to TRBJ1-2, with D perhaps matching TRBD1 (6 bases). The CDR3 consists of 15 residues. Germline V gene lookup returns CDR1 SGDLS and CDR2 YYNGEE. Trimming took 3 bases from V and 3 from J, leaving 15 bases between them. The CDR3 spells CASSANRALDYGYTF. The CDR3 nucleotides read TGTGCCAGCAGCGCGAACAGGGCCCTGGACTATGGCTACACCTTC.

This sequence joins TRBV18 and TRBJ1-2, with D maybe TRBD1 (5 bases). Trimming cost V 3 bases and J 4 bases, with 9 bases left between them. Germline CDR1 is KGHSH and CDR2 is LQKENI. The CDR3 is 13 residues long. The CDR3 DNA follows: TGTGCCAGCTCACCCACAGGAGTCTATGGCTACACCTTC. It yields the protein CASSPTGVYGYTF.

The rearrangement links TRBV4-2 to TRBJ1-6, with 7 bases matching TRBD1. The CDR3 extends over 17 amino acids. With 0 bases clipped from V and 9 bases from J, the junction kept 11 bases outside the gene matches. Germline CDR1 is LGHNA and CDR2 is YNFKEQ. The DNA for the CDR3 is TGTGCCAGCAGCCAAGAGAGGGGGCAACTGGTTAGTTCACCCCTCCACTTT. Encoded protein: CASSQERGQLVSSPLHF.

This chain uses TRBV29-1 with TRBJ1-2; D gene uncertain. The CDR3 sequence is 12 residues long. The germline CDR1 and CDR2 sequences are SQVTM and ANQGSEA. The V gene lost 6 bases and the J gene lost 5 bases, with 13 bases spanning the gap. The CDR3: CSVYPLLYGYTF. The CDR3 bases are TGCAGCGTGTATCCCCTTCTATATGGCTACACCTTC.

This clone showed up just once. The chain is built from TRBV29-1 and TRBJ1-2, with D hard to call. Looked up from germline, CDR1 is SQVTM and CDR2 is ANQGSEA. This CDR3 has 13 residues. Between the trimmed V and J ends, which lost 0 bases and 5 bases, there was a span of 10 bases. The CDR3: CSVEEVLLYGYTF. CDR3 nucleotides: TGCAGCGTTGAAGAGGTTTTACTTTATGGCTACACCTTC. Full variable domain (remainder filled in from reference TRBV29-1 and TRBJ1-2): SAVISQKPSRDICQRGTSLTIQCQVDSQVTMMFWYRQQPGQSLTLIATANQGSEATYESGFVIDKFPISRPNLTFSTLTVSNMSPEDSSIYLCSVEEVLLYGYTFGSGTRLTVV.

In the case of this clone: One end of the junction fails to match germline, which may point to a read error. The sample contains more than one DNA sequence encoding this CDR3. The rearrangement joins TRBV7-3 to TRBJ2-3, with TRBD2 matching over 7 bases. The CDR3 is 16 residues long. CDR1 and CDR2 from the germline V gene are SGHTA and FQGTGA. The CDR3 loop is CASSLTAGPDLNTQYF. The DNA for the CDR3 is TGTGCCAGCAGTTTAACAGCGGGACCAGATCTGAATACGCAGTATTTT.

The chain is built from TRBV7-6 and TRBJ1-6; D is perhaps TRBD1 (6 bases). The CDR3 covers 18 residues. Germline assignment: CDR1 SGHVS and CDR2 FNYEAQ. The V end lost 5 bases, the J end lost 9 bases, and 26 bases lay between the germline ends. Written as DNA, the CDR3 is TGTGCCAGCAGCCCCCTAGCGGGAGGGGGGGATGGAGTTTCACCCCTCCACTTT. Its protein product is CASSPLAGGGDGVSPLHF.

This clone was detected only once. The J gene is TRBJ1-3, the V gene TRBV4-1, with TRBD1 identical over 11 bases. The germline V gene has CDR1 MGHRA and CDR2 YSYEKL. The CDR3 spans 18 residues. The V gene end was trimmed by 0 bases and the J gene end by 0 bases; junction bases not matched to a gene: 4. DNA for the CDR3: TGCGCCAGCAGCCAAGACGGACAGGGGGCTCACTCTGGAAACACCATATATTTT. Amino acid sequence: CASSQDGQGAHSGNTIYF.

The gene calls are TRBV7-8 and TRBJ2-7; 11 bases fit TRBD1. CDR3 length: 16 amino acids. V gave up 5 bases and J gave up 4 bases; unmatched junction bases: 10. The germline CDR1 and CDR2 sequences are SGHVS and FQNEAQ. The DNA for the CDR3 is TGTGCCAGCAGCCAAGCCTCCGGGACAGGGGGATACGAGCAGTACTTC. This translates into CASSQASGTGGYEQYF.

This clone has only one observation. The chain's CDR3 is CASILGGRGNTEAFF. For the CDR3, the DNA is TGTGCCAGCATCCTAGGTGGACGGGGAAACACTGAAGCTTTCTTT. The chain carries TRBV28 and TRBJ1-1; D gene ambiguous. The CDR3 is 15 amino acids. The V end lost 7 bases, the J end lost 2 bases, and 17 bases lay between the germline ends. The germline gives CDR1 MDHEN, CDR2 SYDVKM.

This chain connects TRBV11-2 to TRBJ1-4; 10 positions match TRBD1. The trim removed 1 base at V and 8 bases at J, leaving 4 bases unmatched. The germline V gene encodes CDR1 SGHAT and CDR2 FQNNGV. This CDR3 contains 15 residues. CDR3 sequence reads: CASSLGDRGREKLFF. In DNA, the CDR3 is TGTGCCAGCAGCTTAGGGGACAGGGGCCGGGAAAAACTGTTTTTT.

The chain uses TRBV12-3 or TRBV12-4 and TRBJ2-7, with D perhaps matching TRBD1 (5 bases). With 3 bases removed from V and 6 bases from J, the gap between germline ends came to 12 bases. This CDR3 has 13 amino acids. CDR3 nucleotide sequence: TGTGCCAGCAGTTTCACCAGGGAAGGCGAGCAGTACTTC. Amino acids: CASSFTREGEQYF.